This is a list of T cell receptor beta chains from one sample in a study of post-analysis software for immune sequencing data. TCRdb reprocessed the PCR reads via MiXCR and lists one record per CDR3 protein. The sample includes a few hundred thousand distinct CDR3 sequences, less than 45% of them seen just once. The sequenced sample was blood. The receptors were sampled from a girl between 5 and 17 years old with multiple sclerosis. The CDR3 runs from the conserved cysteine through the conserved F or W. The D gene is left open where the match is weak. A clone size is listed for some rows: how often the clone was seen (once, few, many), or a class if it is expanded.

size	D	V	J	DNA	CDR3
once	TRBD1	TRBV14	TRBJ2-3	TGTGCCAGCAGCCTACAGACAGGGGTGGTTTTTGGGGCAGATACGCAGTATTTT	CASSLQTGVVFGADTQYF
many	TRBD2	TRBV29-1	TRBJ2-7	TGCAGCGCTAGAGGAGGACTAGCGGGAGGCGAGCAGTACTTC	CSARGGLAGGEQYF
.	.	TRBV29-1	TRBJ2-7	TGCAGCGTTGTTCCAGGCCAGGGCTCCTACAATGAGCAGTACTTC	CSVVPGQGSYNEQYF
.	.	TRBV20-1	TRBJ2-7	TGCAGTGCTAGTGCGATGCCTAGCAGTACCCACGAGCAGTACTTC	CSASAMPSSTHEQYF
.	TRBD1	TRBV6-5	TRBJ2-5	TGTGCCAGCAGCGCGACAGGGGTACAAGAGACCCAGTACTTC	CASSATGVQETQYF
.	.	TRBV20-1	TRBJ1-1	TGCAGTGCTATCGGGACATTCGGTGTCGCTTTCTTT	CSAIGTFGVAFF
few	.	TRBV20-1	TRBJ2-7	TGCAGTGCTAGGCCCCCAACCGGGACACCTTACGAGCAGTACTTC	CSARPPTGTPYEQYF
.	.	TRBV20-1	TRBJ2-5	TGCAGTGCCCAAATCCCGGGTCGAGCCCCGAAAGAGACCCAGTACTTC	CSAQIPGRAPKETQYF
.	TRBD2	TRBV9	TRBJ2-3	TGTGCCAGCAGCGCGGGGACTAGCGGGGTTAGAGATACGCAGTATTTT	CASSAGTSGVRDTQYF
few	.	TRBV28	TRBJ2-3	TGTGCCAGCAGTTTACCCGGGACGTACTATACAGATACGCAGTATTTT	CASSLPGTYYTDTQYF
.	.	TRBV7-2	TRBJ2-7	TGTGCCAGCAGCTTAAATGGGGGGAGTAGCGACGAGCAGTACTTC	CASSLNGGSSDEQYF
.	TRBD1	TRBV28	TRBJ2-5	TGTGCCAGCAGTTCCGCGGACAGGCTGGGGGCCCAGTACTTC	CASSSADRLGAQYF
.	.	TRBV12-3/TRBV12-4	TRBJ1-1	TGTGCCAGCAGTTTAAGGTCGGACACTGAAGCTTTCTTT	CASSLRSDTEAFF
.	TRBD1	TRBV5-5	TRBJ2-1	TGTGCCAGCAGCCCCTACAGGGGAATCATCGATGAGCAGTTCTTC	CASSPYRGIIDEQFF
.	TRBD1	TRBV6-2/TRBV6-3	TRBJ2-2	TGTGCCAGCAGTATTACCGGGACAGGGATCACCGGGGAGCTGTTTTTT	CASSITGTGITGELFF
.	.	TRBV5-1	TRBJ2-7	TGCGCCAGCAGCCCCGAGGCCGACTCGGGCTCCTACGAGCAGTACTTC	CASSPEADSGSYEQYF
few	.	TRBV28	TRBJ1-4	TGTGCCAGCAGTTTAATGCTGACGTATGAAAAACTGTTTTTT	CASSLMLTYEKLFF
few	TRBD2	TRBV6-1	TRBJ2-7	TGTGCCAGCTTACTAGCGGGAGCTTATGAGCAGTACTTC	CASLLAGAYEQYF
few	.	TRBV20-1	TRBJ1-5	TGCAGTGCTAACAATCCGACCGAAGCCCGGCCCCAGCATTTT	CSANNPTEARPQHF
few	.	TRBV5-1	TRBJ1-1	TGCGCCAGCAGCTTGGCCATACGGGGGAACACTGAAGCTTTCTTT	CASSLAIRGNTEAFF
few	TRBD2	TRBV6-1	TRBJ2-1	TGTGCCAGCAGTGTTGCCAGCGGGAGGAAGAATGAGCAGTTCTTC	CASSVASGRKNEQFF
few	TRBD1	TRBV20-1	TRBJ2-7	TGCAGTGCTAGAGAAGACAGGGATCAGCATGAGCAGTACTTC	CSAREDRDQHEQYF
few	.	TRBV20-1	TRBJ2-7	TGCAGTACACACTCAAGGGACGGCCGCTACGAGCAGTACTTC	CSTHSRDGRYEQYF
.	.	TRBV20-1	TRBJ2-7	TGCAGTGCTTATCAGACAACCCTAGCCTACGAGCAGTACTTC	CSAYQTTLAYEQYF
once	.	TRBV7-2	TRBJ2-7	TGTGCCGGCAGCTTAGCGGGACAGGCTTCCTACGAGCAGTACTTC	CAGSLAGQASYEQYF
.	TRBD2	TRBV20-1	TRBJ2-3	TGCAGTGCTATACTAGCGGGAGGGAACACAGATACGCAGTATTTT	CSAILAGGNTDTQYF
few	.	TRBV10-3	TRBJ2-3	TGTGCCATCAGTGAGTCGGACACAGATACGCAGTATTTT	CAISESDTDTQYF
few	.	TRBV29-1	TRBJ2-3	TGCAGCGTTGACCCTTGGGCTAGCGGCACAGATACGCAGTATTTT	CSVDPWASGTDTQYF
.	.	TRBV29-1	TRBJ2-1	TGCAGCGTTGAGGTTGGGCAGGGGTGGATCGGTGAGCAGTTCTTC	CSVEVGQGWIGEQFF
few	.	TRBV5-1	TRBJ2-5	TGCGCCAGCAGCTTAGGCCCGGTGGAGACCCAGTACTTC	CASSLGPVETQYF
.	TRBD2	TRBV27	TRBJ2-7	TGTGCCAGCAGTTTATCCCCCTGGACTAGCGGGAGCTTGGGGGAGCAGTACTTC	CASSLSPWTSGSLGEQYF
.	TRBD1	TRBV4-1	TRBJ2-7	TGCGCCAGCAGCCAAGGCTCCGGGACAGGGCGCTACGAGCAGTACTTC	CASSQGSGTGRYEQYF
.	.	TRBV20-1	TRBJ2-5	TGCAGTGCTCCTCAGCTGTCCCAAGAGACCCAGTACTTC	CSAPQLSQETQYF
.	TRBD1	TRBV7-2	TRBJ1-2	TGTGCCAGCAGCTCCGTCCCCCAGGGGGCGCTCAATGGCTACACCTTC	CASSSVPQGALNGYTF
.	TRBD2	TRBV20-1	TRBJ2-7	TGCAGTGCTAGACCTATAGTACTAGCGGGAGTACTCGAGCAGTACTTC	CSARPIVLAGVLEQYF
.	.	TRBV7-3	TRBJ2-7	TGTGCCAGCAGCCCGTCGCAGGGCTCCTACGAGCAGTACTTC	CASSPSQGSYEQYF
.	.	TRBV7-9	TRBJ1-2	TGTGCCAGCAGCCAGAGTGTGGGCGGGGATGGCTACACCTTC	CASSQSVGGDGYTF
.	.	TRBV28	TRBJ2-5	TGTGCCAGCAGTTTATGGACAGGGGAGGGAGAGACCCAGTACTTC	CASSLWTGEGETQYF
.	.	TRBV28	TRBJ2-7	TGTGCCAGCAGCCCCCTGGGGGAGTATTACGAGCAGTACTTC	CASSPLGEYYEQYF
.	.	TRBV7-3	TRBJ2-3	TGTGCCAGCAGCTTAAACGGGAGAACGACAGATACGCAGTATTTT	CASSLNGRTTDTQYF
.	TRBD2	TRBV27	TRBJ2-5	TGTGCCAGCAGTGCCCGGGCGGGAGCACGGGAGACCCAGTACTTC	CASSARAGARETQYF
.	TRBD1	TRBV7-2	TRBJ1-5	TGTGCCAGCAGCTTACAGACAGGGAACAATCAGCCCCAGCATTTT	CASSLQTGNNQPQHF
.	TRBD2	TRBV5-1	TRBJ2-7	TGCGCCAGCAGCTTGGGGTCTAGCGGAGAAACCTACGAGCAGTACTTC	CASSLGSSGETYEQYF
.	.	TRBV7-2	TRBJ2-5	TGTGCCAGCAAGCGGGACAGGTACCAAGAGACCCAGTACTTC	CASKRDRYQETQYF
.	TRBD1	TRBV9	TRBJ1-4	TGTGCCAGCAGCGCCGGACAGGGAGGCGAAAAACTGTTTTTT	CASSAGQGGEKLFF
.	.	TRBV20-1	TRBJ2-7	TGCAGTGCTAGAGCGGGAACAACCTACGAGCAGTACTTC	CSARAGTTYEQYF
.	.	TRBV28	TRBJ2-1	TGTGCCAGCAGTCCTCTCGCCGGGACGCATGGGCCGTACAATGAGCAGTTCTTC	CASSPLAGTHGPYNEQFF
.	.	TRBV5-5	TRBJ2-2	TGTGCCAGCAGCCCCGGAGGGGGCCCGGGGGAGCTGTTTTTT	CASSPGGGPGELFF